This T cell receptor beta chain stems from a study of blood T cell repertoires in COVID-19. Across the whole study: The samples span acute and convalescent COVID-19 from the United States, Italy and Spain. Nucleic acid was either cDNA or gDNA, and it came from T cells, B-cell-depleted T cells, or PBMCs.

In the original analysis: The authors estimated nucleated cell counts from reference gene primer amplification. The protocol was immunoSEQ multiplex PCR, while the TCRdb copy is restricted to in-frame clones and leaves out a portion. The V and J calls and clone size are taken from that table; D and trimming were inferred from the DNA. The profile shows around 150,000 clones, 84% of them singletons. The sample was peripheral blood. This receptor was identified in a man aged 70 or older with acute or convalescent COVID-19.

In DNA, the CDR3 is TGTGCCAGCAGGTCCCGGGGGTACGGAAACACCATATATTTT. Protein product: CASRSRGYGNTIYF. The rearrangement joins TRBV6-5 to TRBJ1-3; D is perhaps TRBD1 (5 bases). The V gene lost 6 bases and the J gene lost 4 bases, with 13 bases spanning the gap. CDR3 size: 14 residues. Germline lookup yields CDR1 MNHEY and CDR2 SVGAGI.